Listed here are 10 T cell receptor beta chains from one sample, sequenced in a study of T cell changes during pregnancy in multiple sclerosis. The method was immunoSEQ multiplex PCR; TCRdb's version includes in-frame clones alone and lacks a portion of them. The data contain roughly 62,000 clones, 89% of them singletons. Specimen: peripheral blood, collected in the first trimester of pregnancy. Receptors were obtained from a female donor with multiple sclerosis, enrolled in a pregnancy study.

The rearrangement joins TRBV30 to TRBJ2-2, with D possibly TRBD2 on 7 matching bases. The length of the CDR3 is 14 residues. In germline, CDR1 is GTSNPN, CDR2 SVGIG (reference sequence). V was cut by 2 bases and J by 4 bases, with 11 bases left in between. CDR3 sequence: CAWSRGGGTGELFF. DNA for the CDR3: TGTGCCTGGAGTAGGGGGGGTGGCACCGGGGAGCTGTTTTTT.

The chain links TRBV6-5 to TRBJ1-1, with unresolved D. This CDR3 spans 11 amino acids. V was pared by 8 bases and J by 8 bases, with 12 bases between. In germline, CDR1 is MNHEY, CDR2 SVGAGI. This CDR3 reads CASREASEAFF. CDR3 sequence (DNA): TGTGCCAGCCGGGAGGCCTCCGAAGCTTTCTTT.

The sample holds one count of this clone. The chain uses TRBV5-1 and TRBJ2-2, with 9 bases fitting TRBD1. CDR3 length: 16 residues. The V gene's germline CDR1 is SGHRS and CDR2 YFSETQ. Losses at the gene ends were 1 base for V and 1 base for J; bases not matched to a gene: 2. CDR3 nucleotides: TGCGCCAGCAGCTTGTCGACAGGGGGGAACACCGGGGAGCTGTTTTTT. The encoded protein is CASSLSTGGNTGELFF.

The J gene is TRBJ2-7, the V gene TRBV27, with 8 bases identical to TRBD1. V was pared by 6 bases and J by 5 bases, with 9 bases of the junction left unmatched. The length of the CDR3 is 14 residues. From germline, CDR1 is MNHEY and CDR2 SMNVEV (reference sequence). The CDR3 loop is CASRKWTGLDEQYF. CDR3 nucleotides: TGTGCCAGCAGGAAATGGACAGGGCTCGACGAGCAGTACTTC.

This clone has only one observation. The chain uses TRBV27 and TRBJ2-5, with D hard to call. Germline loops: CDR1 MNHEY, CDR2 SMNVEV (reference sequence). V was pared by 6 bases and J by 7 bases, with 12 bases between. The CDR3 totals 12 residues. The CDR3 DNA follows: TGTGCCAGCAGCCGTGCGGATGGGACCCAGTACTTC. It specifies CASSRADGTQYF.

The chain links TRBV7-9 to TRBJ2-1; 11 bases align to TRBD2. This CDR3 has 15 amino acids. V was pared by 4 bases and J by 6 bases, with 5 bases of the junction left unmatched. Germline V lookup: CDR1 SEHNR, CDR2 FQNEAQ (reference sequence). CDR3 coding DNA: TGTGCCAGCAGCTCTACGACTAGCGGGATCAATGAGCAGTTCTTC. Protein: CASSSTTSGINEQFF.

The chain joins TRBV18 to TRBJ2-5; 8 bases agree with TRBD2. This CDR3 is built from 13 residues. Germline V CDR1 and CDR2: KGHSH, LQKENI. V shed 2 bases, J shed 10 bases, and the junction held 6 bases outside the gene matches. The DNA for the CDR3 is TGTGCCAGCTCACCAAATAGCGGGAAAGACCAGTACTTC. It specifies CASSPNSGKDQYF.

This rearrangement joins TRBV7-2 to TRBJ2-1; 9 positions match TRBD2. CDR3 size: 17 residues. Germline trimming cut 3 bases from V and 7 bases from J; bases unmatched to any gene: 13. CDR1 is SGHTA, CDR2 FQGNSA, per germline. In nucleotides, the CDR3 is TGTGCCAGCAGCTTTAGCGGGAGCCGAACCGAGAAGAATGAGCAGTTCTTC. It translates to CASSFSGSRTEKNEQFF.

The gene calls are TRBV6-5 and TRBJ1-1; 7 nucleotides agree with TRBD1. CDR1 and CDR2 from the germline V gene are MNHEY and SVGAGI. This CDR3 is 15 amino acids long. J lost 0 bases, V lost 6 bases, and 7 bases had no gene match. The CDR3 sequence: CASRAADRLNTEAFF. The CDR3 bases are TGTGCCAGCAGGGCGGCGGACAGGTTGAACACTGAAGCTTTCTTT.

The rearrangement joins TRBV9 to TRBJ1-2, with TRBD1 as a possible D gene (5 bases). The germline CDR1 and CDR2 sequences are SGDLS and YYNGEE. CDR3 length equals 15 residues. V was clipped by 3 bases and J by 6 bases, with 18 bases between them. The CDR3 sequence is CASSAIFGGLNGYTF. DNA for the CDR3: TGTGCCAGCAGCGCCATATTCGGGGGGTTAAATGGCTACACCTTC. The full variable domain, in which reference TRBV9 and TRBJ1-2 provide the parts outside the CDR3, is DSGVTQTPKHLITATGQRVTLRCSPRSGDLSVYWYQQSLDQGLQFLIQYYNGEERAKGNILERFSAQQFPDLHSELNLSSLELGDSALYFCASSAIFGGLNGYTFGSGTRLTVV.